A single sample is the source of the 9 T cell receptor beta chains below, sequenced in a study of tumor-infiltrating lymphocytes in primary liver carcinoma. Total RNA (approximately 500 ng) served as template for TCR beta cDNA synthesis primed by a constant-region primer. ARM-PCR was slightly modified, and three nested multiplex PCR rounds with it gave rise to the TCR beta libraries. For roughly 10 cycles apiece, the opening two PCR rounds ran with TRBV1-TRBV30 forward primers and a C-beta reverse primer. TCRdb independently ran MiXCR on the multiplex PCR reads; one entry per CDR3 protein. This repertoire shows roughly 120,000 distinct CDR3 sequences, 60% to 75% found once; its top ten account for about 8%. Between 20 and 30 mg of unsorted bulk tissue served as the source from which RNA and DNA were co-extracted. The sequenced sample consisted of liver tumor tissue from sampling region 3. Subset: tumor region T3, left-lateral pole. These receptors all stem from an older woman with primary liver carcinoma and hepatitis B virus infection.

As concerns this clonotype: One end of the junction fails to match germline, which may point to a read error. The rearrangement uses TRBV7-9 and TRBJ2-7; TRBD2 might be the D (7 bases). The germline V gene encodes CDR1 SEHNR and CDR2 FQNEAQ (reference sequence). The CDR3 sequence is 15 residues long. CDR3 sequence reads: CASSPEGGETYGQYF. The CDR3 nucleotides read TGTGCCAGCAGCCCAGAGGGGGGGGAAACCTACGGGCAGTACTTC. The full variable domain, in which reference TRBV7-9 and TRBJ2-7 provide the parts outside the CDR3, is DTGVSQNPRHKITKRGQNVTFRCDPISEHNRLYWYRQTLGQGPEFLTYFQNEAQLEKSRLLSDRFSAERPKGSFSTLEIQRTEQGDSAMYLCASSPEGGETYGQYFGPGTRLTVT.

Regarding this clonotype: No conserved phenylalanine or tryptophan ends this CDR3, so it is likely a read error. The chain joins TRBV6-1 to TRBJ2-1; D is possibly TRBD2 (6 bases). Germline CDR1 reads MNHNS; CDR2 reads SASEGT. The CDR3 covers 15 residues. The CDR3 DNA is TGTGTCAGCAGTGGTGAGGTAGCGGACTACAATGAGCAGTTCCTC. This translates into CVSSGEVADYNEQFL.

This chain connects TRBV2 to TRBJ2-1; tentatively, D is TRBD1 (6 bases). The V and J ends lost 3 bases and 10 bases respectively, with 13 bases between them. This CDR3 contains 13 residues. Germline values: CDR1 SNHLY, CDR2 FYNNEI. The CDR3 protein is CASSDNTGYEQFF. CDR3 DNA: TGTGCCAGCAGTGACAATACAGGGTACGAGCAGTTCTTC.

This clonotype was detected only a few times. This chain connects TRBV20-1 to TRBJ2-6; D may be TRBD2 (7 bases). V was pared by 3 bases and J by 0 bases, with 15 bases between. Looked up from germline, CDR1 is DFQATT and CDR2 is SNEGSKA (reference sequence). This CDR3 has 17 residues. CDR3 bases: TGCAGTGCTAGTGGTCGGGCGGGGGCCTCTGGGGCCAACGTCCTGACTTTC. Residues: CSASGRAGASGANVLTF.

There are a few counts of this clonotype. A much more abundant neighbour one base away suggests this may be a read error. The CDR3 does not close with the conserved phenylalanine or tryptophan, likely indicating a read error. The J gene is TRBJ2-1, the V gene TRBV29-1; TRBD2 aligns across 8 bases. The J segment lost 8 bases and the V segment lost 6 bases, leaving 15 bases of the junction unmatched. CDR1 SQVTM and CDR2 ANQGSEA come from the germline V gene. The CDR3 runs 15 residues. The CDR3 nucleotides read TGCAGCGTAATGGTGAGCGGGAGCTCCTTGGATGAGCAGTTCTCC. Translation gives CSVMVSGSSLDEQFS.

Turning to this clonotype: A much larger clone is a single base away; this may be a read error. The gene calls are TRBV11-2 and TRBJ2-7; TRBD1 agrees at 8 bases. Germline CDR1 and CDR2: SGHAT and FQNNGV. V was pared by 7 bases and J by 2 bases, with 7 bases of the junction left unmatched. The CDR3 consists of 14 residues. The CDR3 loop is CASNRGTGPYEQYF. The CDR3 region has the DNA TGTGCCAGCAACCGGGGGACAGGTCCCTACGAGCAGTACTTC.

A word on this clonotype: Its ends do not fully match the called genes, so a read error is possible. The CDR3 DNA reads as TGTGCCAGTAGTCCTAAGACAGGGGTCCAAGAGACCCAATACTTC. Its translation: CASSPKTGVQETQYF. This sequence joins TRBV12-3 or TRBV12-4 and TRBJ2-5, with 8 bases identical to TRBD1. This CDR3 contains 15 residues.

About this clonotype: At one end, the junction sequence differs from germline, possibly due to a read error. The CDR3 region is CSGGVKMGEQYF. The DNA for the CDR3 is TGCAGCGGGGGGGTGAAAATGGGGGAGCAATACTTC. The chain uses TRBV29-1 and TRBJ2-7; D possibly corresponds to TRBD2 (6 bases). The germline V gene has CDR1 SQVTM and CDR2 ANQGSEA. This CDR3 contains 12 residues.

Regarding this clonotype: One junction end disagrees with the germline gene, perhaps due to a read error. V is TRBV7-9 and J is TRBJ2-7; tentative D call: TRBD1 (5 bases). Germline V CDR1 and CDR2: SEHNR, FQNEAQ (reference sequence). CDR3 length: 14 amino acids. The CDR3 DNA sequence: TGCGCCAGCAGCTCACAGGAGTTCTCTTACGAGCAGTACTTC. Translated, it gives CASSSQEFSYEQYF. Full variable domain (rest looked up from reference TRBV7-9 and TRBJ2-7): DTGVSQNPRHKITKRGQNVTFRCDPISEHNRLYWYRQTLGQGPEFLTYFQNEAQLEKSRLLSDRFSAERPKGSFSTLEIQRTEQGDSAMYLCASSSQEFSYEQYFGPGTRLTVT.